A selection of T cell receptor beta chains follows, all from one sample in a study of cytomegalovirus exposure and HLA in healthy donors. The protocol was immunoSEQ multiplex PCR, while the TCRdb copy is restricted to in-frame clones and leaves out a portion. The sample records some 140,000 clones, roughly three quarters being singletons. Sequencing was performed on PBMCs. Receptors originate from a man aged 25-45 years in good health and CMV-seronegative. CDR3s include the opening cysteine and the closing phenylalanine or tryptophan. The D gene is left open where the match is weak. Only part of the rows carry a size: once, few, many, or a class if the clone is expanded.

d_call: TRBD1; clone_size: NA; j_call: TRBJ2-3; v_call: TRBV29-1; cdr3_aa: CSVVKGASTDTQYF; cdr3_nt: TGCAGCGTTGTAAAGGGGGCTAGCACAGATACGCAGTATTTT
d_call: NA; clone_size: NA; j_call: TRBJ2-5; v_call: TRBV25-1; cdr3_aa: CASSAPQYQETQYF; cdr3_nt: TGTGCCAGCAGTGCGCCCCAGTACCAAGAGACCCAGTACTTC
d_call: TRBD1; clone_size: NA; j_call: TRBJ2-7; v_call: TRBV7-6; cdr3_aa: CASSLYRGPPYEQYF; cdr3_nt: TGTGCCAGCAGCTTATATAGGGGGCCACCCTACGAGCAGTACTTC
d_call: TRBD1; clone_size: once; j_call: TRBJ1-2; v_call: TRBV19; cdr3_aa: CASSRPGQGAFDYGYTF; cdr3_nt: TGTGCCAGTAGTAGACCGGGACAGGGGGCTTTCGACTATGGCTACACCTTC
d_call: NA; clone_size: NA; j_call: TRBJ1-1; v_call: TRBV5-4; cdr3_aa: CASSMSVTTEMNTEAFF; cdr3_nt: TGTGCCAGCAGCATGTCCGTAACAACAGAGATGAACACTGAAGCTTTCTTT
d_call: TRBD1; clone_size: NA; j_call: TRBJ1-2; v_call: TRBV6-1; cdr3_aa: CASREQGAYGYTF; cdr3_nt: TGTGCCAGCAGGGAACAGGGGGCCTATGGCTACACCTTC
d_call: TRBD1; clone_size: few; j_call: TRBJ1-4; v_call: TRBV5-1; cdr3_aa: CASSKDRADEKLFF; cdr3_nt: TGCGCCAGCAGTAAGGACAGGGCGGATGAAAAACTGTTTTTT
d_call: NA; clone_size: NA; j_call: TRBJ2-5; v_call: TRBV7-6; cdr3_aa: CASSSRDTETQYF; cdr3_nt: TGTGCCAGCAGCTCCCGGGACACGGAGACCCAGTACTTC
d_call: TRBD1; clone_size: NA; j_call: TRBJ2-5; v_call: TRBV5-1; cdr3_aa: CASSMQKTGGRETQYF; cdr3_nt: TGCGCCAGCAGCATGCAAAAGACAGGGGGCAGGGAGACCCAGTACTTC
d_call: NA; clone_size: NA; j_call: TRBJ1-3; v_call: TRBV6-5; cdr3_aa: CASRVRGFGNTIYF; cdr3_nt: TGTGCCAGCAGGGTGCGGGGGTTCGGAAACACCATATATTTT
d_call: NA; clone_size: NA; j_call: TRBJ2-5; v_call: TRBV7-8; cdr3_aa: CASSLTRDSLQETQYF; cdr3_nt: TGTGCCAGCAGCTTAACCCGCGATAGTTTACAGGAGACCCAGTACTTC
d_call: NA; clone_size: once; j_call: TRBJ2-2; v_call: TRBV12-5; cdr3_aa: CASGRDRNTGELFF; cdr3_nt: TGTGCTAGTGGGCGGGACAGGAACACCGGGGAGCTGTTTTTT
d_call: NA; clone_size: NA; j_call: TRBJ2-3; v_call: TRBV2; cdr3_aa: CASSESRATDTQYF; cdr3_nt: TGTGCCAGCAGTGAGTCGAGGGCCACAGATACGCAGTATTTT
d_call: NA; clone_size: NA; j_call: TRBJ1-3; v_call: TRBV9; cdr3_aa: CASSVEEGRGRGNTIYF; cdr3_nt: TGTGCCAGCAGCGTAGAGGAGGGCCGCGGACGGGGAAACACCATATATTTT
d_call: NA; clone_size: NA; j_call: TRBJ2-4; v_call: TRBV19; cdr3_aa: CASTGKNIQYF; cdr3_nt: TGTGCCTCGACGGGGAAAAACATTCAGTACTTC
d_call: NA; clone_size: NA; j_call: TRBJ2-5; v_call: TRBV7-6; cdr3_aa: CASSLGIAKNQETQYF; cdr3_nt: TGTGCCAGCAGCTTAGGTATCGCTAAAAACCAAGAGACCCAGTACTTC
d_call: TRBD2; clone_size: NA; j_call: TRBJ2-3; v_call: TRBV5-4; cdr3_aa: CASSLRLAGTDTQYF; cdr3_nt: TGTGCCAGCAGCCTCAGACTAGCGGGCACAGATACGCAGTATTTT
d_call: NA; clone_size: NA; j_call: TRBJ1-5; v_call: TRBV6-1; cdr3_aa: CASRSLLNSNQPQHF; cdr3_nt: TGTGCCAGCAGGTCCCTCTTAAATAGCAATCAGCCCCAGCATTTT
d_call: TRBD2; clone_size: NA; j_call: TRBJ2-1; v_call: TRBV25-1; cdr3_aa: CASSRLAAYNEQFF; cdr3_nt: TGTGCCAGCAGTAGACTAGCGGCCTACAATGAGCAGTTCTTC
d_call: NA; clone_size: few; j_call: TRBJ2-7; v_call: TRBV25-1; cdr3_aa: CASSAFGEQYF; cdr3_nt: TGTGCCAGCAGTGCTTTCGGCGAGCAGTACTTC
d_call: NA; clone_size: NA; j_call: TRBJ1-5; v_call: TRBV28; cdr3_aa: CASSVNEGGNQPQHF; cdr3_nt: TGTGCCAGCAGTGTGAACGAAGGGGGCAATCAGCCCCAGCATTTT
d_call: TRBD2; clone_size: few; j_call: TRBJ2-3; v_call: TRBV5-1; cdr3_aa: CASSLGGSGSRVTDTQYF; cdr3_nt: TGCGCCAGCAGCTTAGGCGGGAGTGGAAGTCGAGTGACAGATACGCAGTATTTT
d_call: TRBD1; clone_size: NA; j_call: TRBJ2-6; v_call: TRBV5-6; cdr3_aa: CASSPPLGGAGANVLTF; cdr3_nt: TGTGCCAGCAGCCCTCCCCTAGGGGGCGCTGGGGCCAACGTCCTGACTTTC
d_call: TRBD1; clone_size: NA; j_call: TRBJ2-7; v_call: TRBV2; cdr3_aa: CASRPGQGLGYEQYF; cdr3_nt: TGTGCCAGCAGGCCCGGACAGGGGTTGGGCTACGAGCAGTACTTC
d_call: TRBD1; clone_size: once; j_call: TRBJ2-5; v_call: TRBV18; cdr3_aa: CASSPFDREETQYF; cdr3_nt: TGTGCCAGCTCACCTTTCGACAGGGAAGAGACCCAGTACTTC
d_call: TRBD2; clone_size: NA; j_call: TRBJ2-7; v_call: TRBV5-6; cdr3_aa: CASSQGLAGYFYEQYF; cdr3_nt: TGTGCCAGCAGCCAAGGACTAGCGGGTTACTTCTACGAGCAGTACTTC
d_call: NA; clone_size: NA; j_call: TRBJ1-5; v_call: TRBV6-1; cdr3_aa: CASSEVAGSNQPQHF; cdr3_nt: TGTGCCAGCAGTGAAGTTGCCGGTAGCAATCAGCCCCAGCATTTT
d_call: TRBD1; clone_size: NA; j_call: TRBJ1-2; v_call: TRBV25-1; cdr3_aa: CASHPTGDYGYTF; cdr3_nt: TGTGCCAGCCATCCGACAGGGGACTATGGCTACACCTTC
d_call: NA; clone_size: NA; j_call: TRBJ2-3; v_call: TRBV11-3; cdr3_aa: CASSRSGSTDTQYF; cdr3_nt: TGTGCCAGCAGCCGGAGTGGCAGCACAGATACGCAGTATTTT
d_call: NA; clone_size: NA; j_call: TRBJ2-7; v_call: TRBV9; cdr3_aa: CASSAHVGRDLYEQYF; cdr3_nt: TGTGCCAGCAGCGCGCATGTGGGACGGGACTTATACGAGCAGTACTTC
d_call: TRBD2; clone_size: NA; j_call: TRBJ2-3; v_call: TRBV15; cdr3_aa: CATSGGLAGRTDTQYF; cdr3_nt: TGTGCCACCAGCGGTGGACTAGCGGGCCGCACAGATACGCAGTATTTT
d_call: NA; clone_size: NA; j_call: TRBJ1-1; v_call: TRBV5-1; cdr3_aa: CASRREGGTEAFF; cdr3_nt: TGCGCCAGCCGGCGGGAGGGGGGCACTGAAGCTTTCTTT
d_call: TRBD1; clone_size: NA; j_call: TRBJ2-1; v_call: TRBV6-6; cdr3_aa: CASNLGQHYNEQFF; cdr3_nt: TGTGCCAGCAACCTGGGACAGCATTACAATGAGCAGTTCTTC
d_call: TRBD2; clone_size: NA; j_call: TRBJ2-2; v_call: TRBV5-5; cdr3_aa: CASRREGRYTGELFF; cdr3_nt: TGTGCCAGCAGGCGGGAGGGCCGCTACACCGGGGAGCTGTTTTTT
d_call: NA; clone_size: NA; j_call: TRBJ2-6; v_call: TRBV5-4; cdr3_aa: CAPGDAGANVLTF; cdr3_nt: TGTGCGCCGGGGGATGCTGGGGCCAACGTCCTGACTTTC
d_call: TRBD2; clone_size: NA; j_call: TRBJ2-2; v_call: TRBV28; cdr3_aa: CASSGLAATGELFF; cdr3_nt: TGTGCCAGTTCGGGACTAGCGGCCACCGGGGAGCTGTTTTTT
d_call: TRBD2; clone_size: NA; j_call: TRBJ2-1; v_call: TRBV7-9; cdr3_aa: CASRFGPPLAGVGNEQFF; cdr3_nt: TGTGCCAGCAGATTCGGCCCCCCCCTGGCGGGAGTTGGCAATGAGCAGTTCTTC
d_call: TRBD1; clone_size: NA; j_call: TRBJ2-1; v_call: TRBV30; cdr3_aa: CASGLGQGVGEQFF; cdr3_nt: TGTGCCTCGGGCCTGGGCCAGGGGGTGGGTGAGCAGTTCTTC
d_call: NA; clone_size: NA; j_call: TRBJ1-1; v_call: TRBV5-1; cdr3_aa: CASSLAGNTEAFF; cdr3_nt: TGCGCCAGCAGCTTGGCAGGGAACACTGAAGCTTTCTTT
d_call: NA; clone_size: NA; j_call: TRBJ1-5; v_call: TRBV15; cdr3_aa: CATSRGAGVQPQHF; cdr3_nt: TGTGCCACCAGCAGGGGAGCAGGGGTTCAGCCCCAGCATTTT
d_call: NA; clone_size: NA; j_call: TRBJ1-6; v_call: TRBV11-1; cdr3_aa: CASSLATTAYNSPLHF; cdr3_nt: TGTGCCAGCAGCTTAGCGACCACAGCCTATAATTCACCCCTCCACTTT
d_call: TRBD1; clone_size: NA; j_call: TRBJ1-3; v_call: TRBV29-1; cdr3_aa: CSVRNRGAARDGNTIYF; cdr3_nt: TGCAGCGTTAGAAACAGGGGCGCAGCGCGCGATGGAAACACCATATATTTT
d_call: NA; clone_size: NA; j_call: TRBJ2-7; v_call: TRBV6-1; cdr3_aa: CASSEWGSGSYGQYF; cdr3_nt: TGTGCCAGCAGTGAATGGGGTAGCGGCTCCTACGGGCAGTACTTC
d_call: NA; clone_size: NA; j_call: TRBJ2-5; v_call: TRBV5-4; cdr3_aa: CASSVSGRSWETQYF; cdr3_nt: TGTGCCAGCAGCGTGAGCGGCAGATCCTGGGAGACCCAGTACTTC